These 18 T cell receptor beta chains were sequenced from one sample in a study of human T cells and chemical hapten exposure. The sample's time point: healthy volunteer bleed at 2 weeks. Total RNA was extracted from unfractionated whole blood. MiXCR, applied by TCRdb to the RACE reads, yields one record per CDR3 protein. The table lists about 50,000 distinct CDR3 sequences, 4.3% of them singletons. The sample taken for sequencing was whole blood. The receptors derive from a female donor in good health. Some clones in this sample may be carry-over from other donors' samples.

Many counts were recorded for this clonotype. J is TRBJ2-3 and V is TRBV25-1; 14 bases map to TRBD2. The CDR3 covers 19 residues. With 6 bases clipped from V and 3 bases from J, the junction kept 14 bases outside the gene matches. CDR1 MGHDK and CDR2 SYGVNS come from the germline V gene. CDR3 sequence (DNA): TGTGCCAGCAGCTTTAGGGGACTAGCGGGGGTGGGTGGTACAGATACGCAGTATTTT. This gives the protein CASSFRGLAGVGGTDTQYF.

This clonotype has ten or more counts. The chain recombines TRBV19 with TRBJ2-2, with 8 positions matching TRBD2. Germline V lookup: CDR1 LNHDA, CDR2 SQIVND (reference sequence). Trimming at V came to 5 bases and at J to 3 bases, leaving 8 bases not matched to a gene. This CDR3 is built from 16 residues. Written as DNA, the CDR3 is TGTGCCAGTAGTCAAGTAGCGGGGCGTTACACCGGGGAGCTGTTTTTT. The encoded protein is CASSQVAGRYTGELFF.

This clonotype was seen at least ten times. The chain links TRBV20-1 to TRBJ2-3; no clear D gene. The V end was cut by 3 bases, the J end by 1 base, with 17 bases between. Per germline, CDR1 DFQATT and CDR2 SNEGSKA (reference sequence). The CDR3 runs to 16 residues. CDR3 in amino acids: CSASTMRGSGTDTQYF. The CDR3 DNA follows: TGCAGTGCTAGCACCATGCGAGGTTCTGGCACAGATACGCAGTATTTT.

The genes are TRBV5-1 and TRBJ1-1; 9 bases align to TRBD1. Germline CDR1 is SGHRS and CDR2 is YFSETQ. Unmatched junction bases numbered 8, after V lost 7 bases and J lost 4 bases. The CDR3 covers 14 residues. The CDR3 DNA follows: TGCGCCAGCGCCGAACAGGGGGCCGCCACTGAAGCTTTCTTT. It specifies CASAEQGAATEAFF.

Ten or more counts support this clonotype. The chain has TRBV7-2 and TRBJ1-5, with D maybe TRBD1 (6 bases). Looked up from germline, CDR1 is SGHTA and CDR2 is FQGNSA. The CDR3 totals 15 residues. V was cut by 4 bases and J by 5 bases, with 15 bases left in between. The CDR3 loop reads CASSSLRGEDQPQHF. CDR3 nucleotide sequence: TGTGCCAGCAGCTCCCTGAGGGGGGAAGATCAGCCCCAGCATTTT. The full variable domain, completed using reference TRBV7-2 and TRBJ1-5, is GAGVSQSPSNKVTEKGKDVELRCDPISGHTALYWYRQSLGQGLEFLIYFQGNSAPDKSGLPSDRFSAERTGGSVSTLTIQRTQQEDSAVYLCASSSLRGEDQPQHFGDGTRLSIL.

This chain uses TRBV7-8 with TRBJ2-3, with a tentative D call TRBD1 (7 bases). The germline V gene has CDR1 SGHVS and CDR2 FQNEAQ. V lost 0 bases to trimming and J lost 3 bases, with 13 bases between them. The CDR3 sequence is 16 residues long. The CDR3 DNA reads TGTGCCAGCAGCTTAGCTAGGAGGGGGCGGACAGATACGCAGTATTTT. It specifies CASSLARRGRTDTQYF.

In this sample, this clonotype turned up a few times. This chain links TRBV10-3 with TRBJ2-3; 7 nucleotides align to TRBD2. Germline lookup yields CDR1 ENHRY and CDR2 SYGVKD. The junction had 12 bases not matched to a gene; V was cut back by 4 bases and J by 2 bases. The CDR3 has 17 amino acids. The CDR3 nucleotides read TGTGCCATCAGTGCCCCCGCCCGGGACTACCCCACAGATACGCAGTATTTT. This encodes CAISAPARDYPTDTQYF.

This clonotype was seen at least ten times. The J gene is TRBJ1-4, the V gene TRBV6-5, with 9 bases aligning to TRBD1. Germline assignment: CDR1 MNHEY and CDR2 SVGAGI. The ends lost 6 bases at V and 7 bases at J; junction bases unmatched: 6. The CDR3 has 14 amino acids. The CDR3 sequence: CASRLDRGAEKLFF. The CDR3 DNA follows: TGTGCCAGCAGGTTGGACAGGGGCGCTGAAAAACTGTTTTTT.

This clonotype was seen many times. The chain is built from TRBV7-9 and TRBJ2-7; unclear D gene. Deletions cut 4 bases from V and 10 bases from J, with 11 bases between. The CDR3 covers 11 residues. CDR1 is SEHNR and CDR2 is FQNEAQ in the germline V gene (reference sequence). DNA for the CDR3: TGTGCCAGCAGCTCCCAGCTAGTCCAGTACTTC. This encodes CASSSQLVQYF.

This clonotype occurred many times. V is TRBV29-1 and J is TRBJ1-1; perhaps TRBD1 as D (6 bases). Trimming removed 6 bases at V and 5 bases at J, with 13 bases between. Germline loops: CDR1 SQVTM, CDR2 ANQGSEA. This CDR3 is 12 amino acids long. CDR3 region: CSVETGGTEAFF. CDR3 bases: TGCAGCGTAGAGACAGGCGGGACTGAAGCTTTCTTT.

The chain employs TRBV5-3 and TRBJ2-1; 7 bases map to TRBD2. TRBV5-3 is designated an ORF whose function remains uncertain. V lost 0 bases, J lost 0 bases, and 9 bases stayed unmatched. The CDR3 covers 18 residues. For the CDR3, the DNA is TGTGCCAGAAGCTTGGTGACTAGCAAAGACGTCTCCTACAATGAGCAGTTCTTC. It yields the protein CARSLVTSKDVSYNEQFF.

This clonotype came up many times. The V and J genes are TRBV7-6 and TRBJ1-1, with 7 positions matching TRBD1. V lost 4 bases, J lost 1 base, and 3 bases stayed unmatched. Per germline, CDR1 SGHVS and CDR2 FNYEAQ. The CDR3 extends over 14 amino acids. The CDR3 reads CASSSGQQNTEAFF. In nucleotides, the CDR3 is TGTGCCAGCAGCTCGGGACAGCAGAACACTGAAGCTTTCTTT.

CDR3 protein: CASSLDSGDPEQYF. The CDR3 coding sequence is TGTGCCAGCAGCTTGGATAGCGGGGACCCAGAGCAGTACTTC. The genes are TRBV5-4 and TRBJ2-7, with 8 bases that match TRBD2. Per the germline V gene, CDR1 is SGHNT and CDR2 is YYREEE (reference sequence). Unmatched junction bases numbered 6, after V lost 0 bases and J lost 7 bases. The CDR3 covers 14 residues. Drawing the rest from reference TRBV5-4 and TRBJ2-7, the complete variable domain is ETGVTQSPTHLIKTRGQQVTLRCSSQSGHNTVSWYQQALGQGPQFIFQYYREEENGRGNFPPRFSGLQFPNYSSELNVNALELDDSALYLCASSLDSGDPEQYFGPGTRLTVT.

There are many counts of this clonotype. This chain links TRBV5-6 with TRBJ1-5; D gene uncertain. The V gene lost 1 base and the J gene lost 2 bases, with 4 bases spanning the gap. The CDR3 runs to 13 residues. CDR1 and CDR2 from the germline V gene are SGHDT and YYEEEE. The CDR3 region is CASSLYRNQPQHF. Written as DNA, the CDR3 is TGTGCCAGCAGCTTGTATCGCAATCAGCCCCAGCATTTT.

This clonotype has a count of ten or more. The chain recombines TRBV12-3 or TRBV12-4 with TRBJ2-3; 8 nucleotides align to TRBD1. V lost 6 bases to trimming and J lost 4 bases; unmatched junction nucleotides: 9. CDR3 length: 15 residues. The CDR3 coding sequence is TGTGCCAGCAGCTTAACAGGGGGTCGGGCAGATACGCAGTATTTT. Translation gives CASSLTGGRADTQYF.

This clonotype was seen ten or more times. The CDR3 region has the DNA TGTGCCATCCAGGGGGCAAGCACAGATACGCAGTATTTT. This sequence encodes CAIQGASTDTQYF. This sequence joins TRBV10-3 and TRBJ2-3, with 8 bases that match TRBD1. The CDR3 covers 13 residues. The germline V gene encodes CDR1 ENHRY and CDR2 SYGVKD. The trim removed 8 bases at V and 0 bases at J, leaving 1 base unmatched.

This clonotype has at least ten counts. This chain joins TRBV2 and TRBJ2-3; a possible D gene is TRBD1 (5 bases). With 6 bases removed from V and 5 bases from J, the gap between germline ends came to 15 bases. The CDR3 has 14 amino acids. Germline V CDR1 and CDR2: SNHLY, FYNNEI. The CDR3 here is CASSPDRYEDTQYF. Here the CDR3 DNA reads TGTGCCAGCAGCCCAGACAGATACGAAGATACGCAGTATTTT.

This clonotype occurred many times. The V gene is TRBV12-3 or TRBV12-4, the J gene TRBJ2-6; D might be TRBD1 (6 bases). The CDR3 has 18 residues. Trimming shortened V by 6 bases and J by 0 bases, and 18 bases separated the two germline ends. The chain's CDR3 is CASSPRPTGLSGANVLTF. Written as DNA, the CDR3 is TGTGCCAGCAGCCCGAGACCGACAGGCCTCTCTGGGGCCAACGTCCTGACTTTC.